The rows below give T cell receptor beta chains drawn from one sample of a study of OX40 agonist ivuxolimab in advanced cancers. Method: immunoSEQ multiplex PCR; TCRdb's copy keeps in-frame clones and lacks some. The sample lists approximately 66,000 clones, around 85% seen once, with 0.8% to 1% in the top ten. This sample comprised CD4+ or CD8+ T cells sorted from blood, obtained in a trial of the OX40 agonist ivuxolimab. The receptors shown here come from an adult with an advanced solid tumor such as melanoma, head and neck, liver or kidney cancer. Each CDR3 is given with its conserved first and last residue. Each record gives: D gene, V gene, J gene, CDR3 DNA, CDR3 protein. D genes are given only for firm matches.

>TRBD1|TRBV14|TRBJ2-7
TGTGCCAGCAGCCGACCAGGGGGCGGGTACGAGCAGTACTTC
CASSRPGGGYEQYF
>.|TRBV12-5|TRBJ1-1
TGTGCTAGTGGTTTGGTACAGTCTGGCACTGAAGCTTTCTTT
CASGLVQSGTEAFF
>.|TRBV28|TRBJ1-2
TGTGCCAGCAGTTTACGATTGACCTATGGCTACACCTTC
CASSLRLTYGYTF
>TRBD1|TRBV27|TRBJ1-5
TGTGCCAGCAGTTTGGCCACAGGGGGCGGGCAGCCCCAGCATTTT
CASSLATGGGQPQHF
>.|TRBV4-1|TRBJ2-5
TGCGCCAGCAGCCAGACCGGGTCCCGAGAGGAGACCCAGTACTTC
CASSQTGSREETQYF
>.|TRBV6-5|TRBJ1-1
TGTGCCAGCAGTTACTCGAATCAGGGCTTGAACACTGAAGCTTTCTTT
CASSYSNQGLNTEAFF
>.|TRBV2|TRBJ2-6
TGTGCCAGCACGAAAGTCAGGGCGGGCTCTGGGGCCAACGTCCTGACTTTC
CASTKVRAGSGANVLTF
>.|TRBV7-6|TRBJ2-2
TGTGCCAGCAGCTTAGTAGACAGTGTCTCCGGGGAGCTGTTTTTT
CASSLVDSVSGELFF
>.|TRBV5-5|TRBJ2-4
TGTGCCAGCAGCCCGAATCAGGGGCCACGTCCGAACATTCAGTACTTC
CASSPNQGPRPNIQYF
>.|TRBV7-2|TRBJ2-3
TGTGCCAGCAGCTTAGGGCCAGAAACAGATACGCAGTATTTT
CASSLGPETDTQYF
>TRBD2|TRBV4-1|TRBJ2-1
TGCGCCAGCAGCCAAGACGAGAGACTAGCGGGAGCGGCTGAGCAGTTCTTC
CASSQDERLAGAAEQFF
>TRBD2|TRBV5-1|TRBJ2-5
TGCGCCAGTCGGGTTAGCGGGAGGGCCGAAGAGACCCAGTACTTC
CASRVSGRAEETQYF
>TRBD1|TRBV7-9|TRBJ1-1
TGTGCCAGCAGCGGACGGACAGGGGCCATGAGAGCTTTCTTT
CASSGRTGAMRAFF
>.|TRBV21-1|TRBJ1-1
TGTGCCAGCAGCTGCTTCGTATACACAATTCGCACTGAAGCTTTCTTT
CASSCFVYTIRTEAFF
>.|TRBV29-1|TRBJ2-7
TGCAGCGTTTTAGAGGACTCCTACGAGCAGTACTTC
CSVLEDSYEQYF
>TRBD2|TRBV19|TRBJ2-5
TGTGCCAGTAGTAGACTAGCGGGGGAAGCCCGGGAGACCCAGTACTTC
CASSRLAGEARETQYF
>.|TRBV19|TRBJ1-5
TGTGCCAGTTCCCGAGATAAAAACAATCAGCCCCAGCATTTT
CASSRDKNNQPQHF
>.|TRBV2|TRBJ1-1
TGTGCCAGCAGACGACAGTTGAACACTGAAGCTTTCTTT
CASRRQLNTEAFF